The clone carrying this TCR beta chain was observed at least ten times. Its antigen remains unknown. This record belongs to a study of T cells in Graves' hyperthyroidism and ophthalmopathy. Study results and caveats: Blood also carried most thyroid clonotypes expanded above 0.001.

TCR beta CDR3 regions were amplified from RNA transcripts. The TCR CDR3 first-round RT-PCR relied on the HTBI primer set. Each CDR3 protein gets one entry after TCRdb re-called the multiplex PCR reads with MiXCR. The table includes 360,000 or so distinct CDR3 sequences, approximately 20% detected once. The germline CDR1 and CDR2 sequences are SGHNT and YYREEE (reference sequence). Trimming shortened V by 3 bases and J by 5 bases, and 6 bases separated the two germline ends. The CDR3 totals 11 residues. Material: blood. This sequence was found in a woman in her late teens or twenties with Graves' hyperthyroidism. The genes are TRBV5-4 and TRBJ2-7; D not resolved. This CDR3 reads CASSSGHEQYF. The CDR3 DNA reads TGTGCCAGCAGCTCGGGCCACGAGCAGTACTTC.